These 20 T cell receptor beta chains were all obtained from the same sample, sequenced in a study of CD4 T cells in relation to SARS-CoV-2 and coronaviruses. TCRdb's table, derived via immunoSEQ multiplex PCR, lists solely in-frame clones and lacks some. The sample contains around 45,000 clones, around 79% of which appear only once. These receptors lack a known antigen. The sample taken for sequencing was naive CD4+ T cells from PBMCs, cultured in vitro. Subset defined: naive CD4+ T cells isolated by negative enrichment. All receptors derive from an adult with COVID-19.

The table lists this clone with a count of one. The rearrangement joins TRBV5-4 to TRBJ2-1; 7 bases are a match to TRBD1. The CDR3 runs to 16 residues. The V and J ends lost 3 bases and 4 bases, in that order; junction bases with no gene match: 10. CDR1 and CDR2 (germline): SGHNT, YYREEE (reference sequence). The CDR3 DNA sequence: TGTGCCAGCAGCTACTACCTAGGGGGCCGGTACAATGAGCAGTTCTTC. Translated, it gives CASSYYLGGRYNEQFF.

CDR3 in amino acids: CASSRTGPKAFF. The CDR3 nucleotides are TGTGCCAGCAGCAGAACAGGGCCGAAAGCTTTCTTT. The chain carries TRBV5-6 and TRBJ1-1; tentative D call: TRBD1 (6 bases). This CDR3 is 12 amino acids long. Germline CDR1 is SGHDT and CDR2 is YYEEEE. V shed 4 bases and J shed 9 bases, with 13 bases lying between them. Complete variable domain (other parts from reference TRBV5-6 and TRBJ1-1): DAGVTQSPTHLIKTRGQQVTLRCSPKSGHDTVSWYQQALGQGPQFIFQYYEEEERQRGNFPDRFSGHQFPNYSSELNVNALLLGDSALYLCASSRTGPKAFFGQGTRLTVV.

The chain joins TRBV28 to TRBJ1-2, with a weak D call TRBD1 (6 bases). The CDR3 has 17 residues. CDR1 is MDHEN and CDR2 is SYDVKM in the germline V gene. V gave up 3 bases and J gave up 0 bases, with 17 bases separating them. Written as DNA, the CDR3 is TGTGCCAGCAGTTTTGGTAGATGGGACAAGACTAACTATGGCTACACCTTC. The encoded protein is CASSFGRWDKTNYGYTF.

The V call is TRBV21-1, the J call TRBJ1-2. TRBV21-1 is classified as a pseudogene. The CDR3 is made up of 15 amino acids. The CDR3 bases are TGTGCCAGCAGCAAAGCGCTTTGTAGCCCCAATGGCTACACCTTC. Amino acids: CASSKALCSPNGYTF.

The chain carries TRBV7-2 and TRBJ2-1; unclear D gene. The germline V and J ends were trimmed by 5 bases and 6 bases, with 14 bases remaining between them. The germline V gene encodes CDR1 SGHTA and CDR2 FQGNSA. This CDR3 spans 14 amino acids. The CDR3 loop reads CASSPQRHSNEQFF. CDR3 DNA sequence: TGTGCCAGCAGCCCGCAGCGACACAGCAATGAGCAGTTCTTC. The entire variable domain, with the rest obtained from reference TRBV7-2 and TRBJ2-1, is as follows: GAGVSQSPSNKVTEKGKDVELRCDPISGHTALYWYRQSLGQGLEFLIYFQGNSAPDKSGLPSDRFSAERTGGSVSTLTIQRTQQEDSAVYLCASSPQRHSNEQFFGPGTRLTVL.

The V gene is TRBV6-5, the J gene TRBJ1-2, with D unresolved. This CDR3 is built from 13 residues. Deletions cut 6 bases from V and 8 bases from J, with 16 bases between. The germline gives CDR1 MNHEY, CDR2 SVGAGI. The CDR3 nucleotides are TGTGCCAGCAGACCCACAGCTATGGGAGGCTACACCTTC. Translation gives CASRPTAMGGYTF.

CDR3 DNA: TGCGCCAGCAGCCTAGGAGGCTGGGATGAGCAGTTCTTC. Translation gives CASSLGGWDEQFF. The J gene is TRBJ2-1, the V gene TRBV5-1; D may be TRBD2 (5 bases). CDR3 length equals 13 residues. Deletions cut 4 bases from V and 8 bases from J, with 13 bases between. Germline V gene sequence: CDR1 SGHRS, CDR2 YFSETQ.

The V call is TRBV5-6, the J call TRBJ2-3, with 9 bases lining up with TRBD2. CDR1 and CDR2 (germline): SGHDT, YYEEEE. The J segment lost 3 bases and the V segment lost 1 base, leaving 6 bases of the junction unmatched. The CDR3 is 16 amino acids. In nucleotides, the CDR3 is TGTGCCAGCAGCTTGTACGCGGGAGGGCCAACAGATACGCAGTATTTT. Its protein is CASSLYAGGPTDTQYF.

The chain joins TRBV15 to TRBJ2-7; the match to TRBD1 covers 7 bases. Unmatched junction bases numbered 9, after V lost 3 bases and J lost 4 bases. The germline gives CDR1 LNHNV, CDR2 YYDKDF (reference sequence). This CDR3 has 15 residues. Here the CDR3 reads CATSSERGGGYEQYF. The CDR3 region has the DNA TGTGCCACCAGCAGCGAGAGAGGGGGCGGGTACGAGCAGTACTTC.

The gene calls are TRBV19 and TRBJ2-5, with 7 nucleotides matching TRBD1. The CDR3 runs 14 residues. Trimming cost V 6 bases and J 2 bases; bases outside gene matches: 6. The germline gives CDR1 LNHDA, CDR2 SQIVND (reference sequence). In nucleotides, the CDR3 is TGTGCCAGTAGAAGGGACAGCGGTCAAGAGACCCAGTACTTC. This sequence encodes CASRRDSGQETQYF.

The CDR3 DNA reads TGTGCCAGCAGCCCGGGACTAGCGGGAGGGTTCGGGGAGCTGTTTTTT. Its protein product is CASSPGLAGGFGELFF. The chain couples TRBV3-1 (or the pseudogene TRBV3-2) to TRBJ2-2; 16 positions match TRBD2. Germline V CDR1 and CDR2: LGHDT, YNNKEL (reference sequence). The CDR3 contains 16 residues. The V gene end was trimmed by 4 bases and the J gene end by 7 bases; junction bases not matched to a gene: 3.

The chain is built from TRBV6-2 or TRBV6-3 and TRBJ1-1; maybe TRBD1 (6 bases). CDR1 and CDR2 from the germline V gene are MNHEY and SVGEGT. The CDR3 runs to 14 residues. V was cut by 0 bases and J by 10 bases, with 15 bases left in between. The CDR3 coding sequence is TGTGCCAGCAGTTACTCGAGCAGGGGAGGGGTAGCTTTCTTT. Its protein is CASSYSSRGGVAFF.

To note about this clone: The junction and the germline gene differ at one end; a read error may be behind it. CDR3 loop: CASSLPGAWNSPLHF. DNA of the CDR3: TGTGCTAGCAGCTTACCGGGTGCCTGGAATTCACCCCTCCACTTT. The chain combines TRBV7-7 with TRBJ1-6; D remains unclear. There are 15 residues in the CDR3. CDR1 is SSHAT and CDR2 is FNYEAQ in the germline V gene (reference sequence).

This clone was detected once. The CDR3 coding sequence is TGCGCCAGCAGCATGCTAGCGGGAGAAGGTGGGGAGCTGTTTTTT. It specifies CASSMLAGEGGELFF. The chain combines TRBV5-1 with TRBJ2-2, with 10 bases fitting TRBD2. The junction had 8 bases not matched to a gene; V was cut back by 4 bases and J by 8 bases. The V gene's germline CDR1 is SGHRS and CDR2 YFSETQ. This CDR3 has 15 residues. The full variable domain, in which reference TRBV5-1 and TRBJ2-2 provide the parts outside the CDR3, is KAGVTQTPRYLIKTRGQQVTLSCSPISGHRSVSWYQQTPGQGLQFLFEYFSETQRNKGNFPGRFSGRQFSNSRSEMNVSTLELGDSALYLCASSMLAGEGGELFFGEGSRLTVL.

This rearrangement joins TRBV7-3 to TRBJ2-7; 7 bases line up with TRBD2. Trimming took 1 base from V and 4 from J; bases not matched to a gene: 7. The CDR3 spans 15 residues. Per the germline V gene, CDR1 is SGHTA and CDR2 is FQGTGA. CDR3 nucleotides: TGTGCCAGCAGCTTAATGGCGGGAGAGAATTACGAGCAGTACTTC. Translated: CASSLMAGENYEQYF.

The V gene is TRBV6-2 or TRBV6-3, the J gene TRBJ2-1, with TRBD2 identical over 11 bases. Germline V gene data show CDR1 as MNHEY and CDR2 as SVGEGT. The CDR3 totals 18 residues. The junction had 9 bases not matched to a gene; V was cut back by 4 bases and J by 1 base. CDR3: CASSSLLLAGVSYNEQFF. The DNA of the CDR3 is TGTGCCAGCAGTTCCTTACTACTAGCGGGAGTATCCTACAATGAGCAGTTCTTC.

The V gene is TRBV10-3, the J gene TRBJ2-1; 11 nucleotides line up with TRBD2. V lost 2 bases to trimming and J lost 7 bases; unmatched junction nucleotides: 7. Germline CDR1 is ENHRY and CDR2 is SYGVKD. CDR3 length: 16 residues. The CDR3 loop reads CAISERGTSGRNEQFF. In nucleotides, the CDR3 is TGTGCCATCAGTGAGCGGGGGACTAGCGGAAGGAATGAGCAGTTCTTC.

This chain links TRBV2 with TRBJ2-2, with a possible D match to TRBD1 (6 bases). Per germline, CDR1 SNHLY and CDR2 FYNNEI. V shed 7 bases and J shed 0 bases, with 9 bases lying between them. This CDR3 contains 14 residues. CDR3 bases: TGTGCCAGCATCGGGACAACGAACACCGGGGAGCTGTTTTTT. The encoded protein is CASIGTTNTGELFF.

The table lists this clone with a count of one. V gene TRBV6-5 combines with J gene TRBJ1-2, with 9 bases fitting TRBD1. V trimming: 6 bases; J trimming: 2 bases; junction bases outside the gene matches: 7. Germline CDR1 MNHEY, CDR2 SVGAGI. The CDR3 contains 15 residues. The CDR3 region has the DNA TGTGCCAGCAGCAGACCTGGGACAGGGAACTATGGCTACACCTTC. Amino acid sequence: CASSRPGTGNYGYTF.

The chain employs TRBV7-8 and TRBJ1-2; D is unclear. The CDR3 sequence is 16 residues long. V lost 5 bases and J 0 bases, leaving 16 bases between the germline ends. Germline assignment: CDR1 SGHVS and CDR2 FQNEAQ. CDR3 in DNA: TGTGCCAGCAGCCCCTCCCGGGTGGCCGCTAACTATGGCTACACCTTC. This codes for CASSPSRVAANYGYTF.